A single T cell receptor beta chain is shown here with its context. The antigen is unknown. A much larger clone lies a single base off, so this may be a read error. Without the conserved terminal phenylalanine or tryptophan, this CDR3 likely stems from a read error. V shed 2 bases and J shed 6 bases, with 5 bases lying between them. CDR3 length equals 11 residues. Germline CDR1 SGHAT, CDR2 FQNNGV. This specimen comes from a study of regulatory T cells in long-lasting Graves disease. Study-wide context: Graves' cases, newly diagnosed, had used antithyroid drugs under 3 months. Overall study results and limits: Persistent disease was characterized by preferential usage of TRBV28, TRBJ1-2 and TRBJ2-5.

Time point reported: newly diagnosed GD, antithyroid drugs for less than 3 months. The TCR library was made from RNA extracted from PBMCs. To make TCR beta libraries, researchers used iRepertoire HTBI primers and Arm-PCR of CDR3 regions. TCRdb redid the calling of the multiplex PCR reads with MiXCR, one entry per CDR3 protein. Of roughly 510,000 distinct CDR3 sequences listed, 15% to 20% are singletons. The same sample was also studied in work on T cells in Graves' hyperthyroidism and ophthalmopathy. From that study: Across 18 months, stable Graves' hyperthyroidism was marked by no progression to ophthalmopathy. Primed by the HTBI set, a first-round RT-PCR was run on the TCR CDR3.

The sequenced sample was peripheral blood mononuclear cells (PBMCs), obtained at new diagnosis, from a patient treated with antithyroid drugs. This clonotype was sampled from a man between 18 and 35 years old with Graves disease. V usage is TRBV11-2 and J usage is TRBJ2-7; unclear D gene. CDR3 sequence (DNA): TGTGCCAGCAGCTTACTTGCCGAGCAGTACTCC. This codes for CASSLLAEQYS.